The 27 T cell receptor beta chains presented below share a single source sample, sequenced in a study of T cell responses to AZD1222 COVID-19 vaccine. Only in-frame clones appear in the TCRdb table, and some are missing; sequencing was by immunoSEQ multiplex PCR. The sample shows more than 85,000 clones, about 90% of them seen only once. The specimen comprised peripheral blood, sampled on day 0 of AZD1222 vaccination. These receptors were taken from an adult in good health.

The chain employs TRBV7-9 and TRBJ1-2; D gene ambiguous. Germline loops: CDR1 SEHNR, CDR2 FQNEAQ (reference sequence). There are 12 residues in the CDR3. Trimming cost V 4 bases and J 2 bases, with 5 bases left between them. CDR3: CASSYLNYGYTF. The CDR3, as DNA: TGTGCCAGCAGCTACCTAAACTATGGCTACACCTTC.

V and J are TRBV5-1 and TRBJ1-1; maybe TRBD1 (6 bases). Germline assignment: CDR1 SGHRS and CDR2 YFSETQ. The V end lost 2 bases, the J end lost 5 bases, and 16 bases lay between the germline ends. The CDR3 loop spans 15 amino acids. As DNA, the CDR3 is TGCGCCAGCAGCTTTAAACAGGGTATCGATACTGAAGCTTTCTTT. Translating it yields CASSFKQGIDTEAFF.

The gene calls are TRBV7-9 and TRBJ1-3; D remains unclear. CDR3 length: 13 amino acids. Germline V gene lookup returns CDR1 SEHNR and CDR2 FQNEAQ (reference sequence). Trimming shortened V by 5 bases and J by 0 bases, and 5 bases separated the two germline ends. This CDR3 is CASSPDSGNTIYF. The CDR3 DNA reads as TGTGCCAGCAGCCCCGACTCTGGAAACACCATATATTTT.

J is TRBJ1-3 and V is TRBV21-1; the table's TRBD1 call for D was not verified on the DNA. TRBV21-1 is an annotated pseudogene. This CDR3 region has 14 residues. The CDR3 DNA reads as TGTGCCAGCAGCAGGGGCGGAGAAGGAAACACCATATATTTT. Translated, it gives CASSRGGEGNTIYF.

The chain carries TRBV27 and TRBJ1-4; D possibly corresponds to TRBD1 (5 bases). The CDR3 has 15 residues. The V end was cut by 6 bases, the J end by 8 bases, with 19 bases between. Germline V CDR1 and CDR2: MNHEY, SMNVEV (reference sequence). CDR3 protein: CASSLGGRGGEKLFF. The CDR3, as DNA: TGTGCCAGCAGCCTTGGGGGACGGGGGGGAGAAAAACTGTTTTTT. Complete variable domain (other parts from reference TRBV27 and TRBJ1-4): EAQVTQNPRYLITVTGKKLTVTCSQNMNHEYMSWYRQDPGLGLRQIYYSMNVEVTDKGDVPEGYKVSRKEKRNFPLILESPSPNQTSLYFCASSLGGRGGEKLFFGSGTQLSVL.

The chain recombines TRBV28 with TRBJ1-2; maybe TRBD1 (5 bases). With 3 bases removed from V and 4 bases from J, the gap between germline ends came to 9 bases. The germline V gene encodes CDR1 MDHEN and CDR2 SYDVKM. The CDR3 runs 13 residues. The CDR3 nucleotides are TGTGCCAGCAGTTTTGGGGGGAGCTATGGCTACACCTTC. Its translation: CASSFGGSYGYTF.

This clone was detected once. V gene TRBV30 combines with J gene TRBJ1-3; no clear D. V was pared by 2 bases and J by 0 bases, with 14 bases between. The CDR3 is 16 residues long. CDR1 and CDR2 from the germline V gene are GTSNPN and SVGIG (reference sequence). The CDR3 region has the DNA TGTGCCTGGAGTCTCCTTCTCGGAGTCTCTGGAAACACCATATATTTT. Its translation is CAWSLLLGVSGNTIYF.

The rearrangement links TRBV7-9 to TRBJ1-1; D is undetermined. Trimming took off 3 bases at V and 0 bases at J, with 11 bases between the two ends. This CDR3 has 15 residues. CDR1 and CDR2 (germline): SEHNR, FQNEAQ (reference sequence). CDR3 sequence: CASSFMDRMNTEAFF. The CDR3 region has the DNA TGTGCCAGCAGCTTCATGGACCGGATGAACACTGAAGCTTTCTTT.

V and J are TRBV6-1 and TRBJ2-1; 9 nucleotides match TRBD1. Unmatched junction bases numbered 3, after V lost 2 bases and J lost 4 bases. The CDR3 runs to 15 residues. Germline CDR1 is MNHNS and CDR2 is SASEGT. The CDR3 sequence is CASSETGGGYNEQFF. CDR3 in DNA: TGTGCCAGCAGTGAAACAGGGGGCGGATACAATGAGCAGTTCTTC.

CDR3: CASSLGTGTGEETQYF. In DNA, the CDR3 is TGTGCCAGCAGCCTCGGGACAGGAACAGGAGAAGAGACCCAGTACTTC. The chain links TRBV11-3 to TRBJ2-5; 8 nucleotides match TRBD1. V shed 5 bases, J shed 3 bases, and the junction held 11 bases outside the gene matches. Germline CDR1 SGHNT, CDR2 YENEEA. The CDR3 sequence is 16 residues long. The variable domain in full, with the rest retrieved from reference TRBV11-3 and TRBJ2-5, is EAGVVQSPRYKIIEKKQPVAFWCNPISGHNTLYWYLQNLGQGPELLIRYENEEAVDDSQLPKDRFSAERLKGVDSTLKIQPAELGDSAVYLCASSLGTGTGEETQYFGPGTRLLVL.

This rearrangement joins TRBV19 to TRBJ1-1; 8 positions agree with TRBD1. The CDR3 sequence is 13 residues long. V shed 8 bases and J 3 bases; nucleotides not matched to a gene: 5. The germline V gene has CDR1 LNHDA and CDR2 SQIVND (reference sequence). CDR3 region: CASGQGLYTEAFF. Written as DNA, the CDR3 is TGTGCCAGTGGACAGGGTTTATACACTGAAGCTTTCTTT. The full variable domain, its missing parts supplied by reference TRBV19 and TRBJ1-1, is DGGITQSPKYLFRKEGQNVTLSCEQNLNHDAMYWYRQDPGQGLRLIYYSQIVNDFQKGDIAEGYSVSREKKESFPLTVTSAQKNPTAFYLCASGQGLYTEAFFGQGTRLTVV.

V is TRBV10-3 and J is TRBJ2-1; D call uncertain. CDR1 is ENHRY and CDR2 is SYGVKD in the germline V gene. Trimming took off 5 bases at V and 0 bases at J, with 11 bases between the two ends. This CDR3 spans 15 amino acids. CDR3 residues: CAISKDPGSYNEQFF. For the CDR3, the DNA is TGTGCCATCAGTAAAGACCCCGGCTCCTACAATGAGCAGTTCTTC.

V gene TRBV2 combines with J gene TRBJ2-1; the match to TRBD2 covers 10 bases. The V gene's germline CDR1 is SNHLY and CDR2 FYNNEI. V shed 8 bases and J 7 bases; nucleotides not matched to a gene: 5. CDR3 length: 13 residues. CDR3 nucleotide sequence: TGTGCCAGCGAGGGACTAGCGAAAAATGAGCAGTTCTTC. It yields the protein CASEGLAKNEQFF.

The chain employs TRBV10-3 and TRBJ2-7; TRBD2 might be the D (6 bases). Looked up from germline, CDR1 is ENHRY and CDR2 is SYGVKD. Trimming left V 5 bases short and J 3 bases short, with 11 bases between. The CDR3 consists of 13 residues. The CDR3 DNA follows: TGTGCCATCAGTTGGGGACTCGGCTACGAGCAGTACTTC. Translation gives CAISWGLGYEQYF.

This clone appeared a single time. The chain links TRBV29-1 to TRBJ1-2; possibly TRBD1 for D (5 bases). V lost 7 bases and J lost 4, with 16 bases in between. The CDR3 is 13 amino acids. Per germline, CDR1 SQVTM and CDR2 ANQGSEA. The CDR3 DNA reads TGCAGCGGCGGCGGGGCCGGCCTCTATGGCTACACCTTC. As protein: CSGGGAGLYGYTF. The entire variable domain, with the rest obtained from reference TRBV29-1 and TRBJ1-2, is as follows: SAVISQKPSRDICQRGTSLTIQCQVDSQVTMMFWYRQQPGQSLTLIATANQGSEATYESGFVIDKFPISRPNLTFSTLTVSNMSPEDSSIYLCSGGGAGLYGYTFGSGTRLTVV.

The chain combines TRBV25-1 with TRBJ1-5; D is unresolved. V was clipped by 1 base and J by 1 base, with 8 bases between them. CDR3 length: 15 residues. The germline gives CDR1 MGHDK, CDR2 SYGVNS. CDR3 in DNA: TGTGCCAGCAGTGAATCGGGGAGAAGCAATCAGCCCCAGCATTTT. The encoded protein is CASSESGRSNQPQHF.

Concerning this clone itself: One end of the junction varies from germline; a read error may be responsible. The gene calls are TRBV3-1 (or the pseudogene TRBV3-2) and TRBJ1-2; no firm D call. Germline loops: CDR1 LGHDT, CDR2 YNNKEL (reference sequence). This CDR3 is 12 amino acids long. CDR3 protein: CASSQDRIGFTF. For the CDR3, the DNA is TGTGCCAGCAGCCAAGATCGGATAGGCTTCACCTTC.

This clone has just one count. This rearrangement joins TRBV10-3 to TRBJ1-1; the match to TRBD1 covers 9 bases. The CDR3 runs to 16 residues. The J segment lost 0 bases and the V segment lost 5 bases, leaving 7 bases of the junction unmatched. The germline V gene has CDR1 ENHRY and CDR2 SYGVKD. CDR3 sequence (DNA): TGTGCCATCAGTAGAATACAGGGGGCAATGAACACTGAAGCTTTCTTT. Its protein is CAISRIQGAMNTEAFF.

The chain recombines TRBV19 with TRBJ1-5; D call uncertain. Trimming removed 3 bases from V and 7 bases from J, with 16 bases in between. CDR3 size: 15 residues. CDR1 is LNHDA and CDR2 is SQIVND in the germline V gene (reference sequence). Written as DNA, the CDR3 is TGTGCCAGTAGTATTGGCCAGGCCTTGCGACAGCCCCAGCATTTT. Encoded protein: CASSIGQALRQPQHF.

J is TRBJ2-1 and V is TRBV2, with 11 bases identical to TRBD2. Germline V lookup: CDR1 SNHLY, CDR2 FYNNEI. The CDR3 has 20 residues. V lost 7 bases, J lost 8 bases, and 25 bases stayed unmatched. The CDR3 region is CASTNVGWLAGGPSLDEQFF. In DNA, the CDR3 is TGTGCCAGCACTAACGTAGGCTGGCTAGCGGGAGGACCTTCTTTGGATGAGCAGTTCTTC.

V gene TRBV7-9 combines with J gene TRBJ1-5, with TRBD1 as a possible D gene (6 bases). This CDR3 is 13 amino acids long. V gave up 1 base and J gave up 6 bases, with 7 bases separating them. Germline CDR1 is SEHNR and CDR2 is FQNEAQ (reference sequence). The CDR3 DNA is TGTGCCAGCAGCTTAGGGGGGGCTCAGCCCCAGCATTTT. This encodes CASSLGGAQPQHF.

This chain connects TRBV27 to TRBJ2-1, with TRBD2 matching over 7 bases. The length of the CDR3 is 13 residues. V lost 5 bases to trimming and J lost 8 bases; unmatched junction nucleotides: 6. Germline values: CDR1 MNHEY, CDR2 SMNVEV (reference sequence). CDR3 sequence reads: CASSPRGEHEQFF. The DNA of the CDR3 is TGTGCCAGCAGTCCACGGGGGGAACATGAGCAGTTCTTC.

This chain connects TRBV10-3 to TRBJ2-1; D remains unclear. Per the germline V gene, CDR1 is ENHRY and CDR2 is SYGVKD. The CDR3 is made up of 12 amino acids. The V end lost 1 base, the J end lost 8 bases, and 6 bases lay between the germline ends. This chain's CDR3 is CAISELVDEQFF. CDR3 in DNA: TGTGCCATCAGTGAGTTGGTCGATGAGCAGTTCTTC.

The chain uses TRBV2 and TRBJ1-4, with D hard to call. Germline V gene data show CDR1 as SNHLY and CDR2 as FYNNEI. The CDR3 length is 11 residues. Trimming took off 5 bases at V and 5 bases at J, with 3 bases between the two ends. The CDR3 DNA follows: TGTGCCAGCAGTCCCAATGAAAAACTGTTTTTT. As protein: CASSPNEKLFF.

This clone appeared a few times. The chain links TRBV3-1 (or the pseudogene TRBV3-2) to TRBJ2-2; 9 bases map to TRBD1. V was clipped by 0 bases and J by 6 bases; unmatched bases: 11. In germline, CDR1 is LGHDT, CDR2 YNNKEL (reference sequence). The CDR3 runs to 18 residues. Here the CDR3 DNA reads TGTGCCAGCAGCCAAGATGAGTGGAGGACAGGGGTTGCCGGGGAGCTGTTTTTT. The encoded protein is CASSQDEWRTGVAGELFF.

This chain links TRBV5-1 with TRBJ1-4, with D possibly TRBD1 on 5 matching bases. There are 13 residues in the CDR3. V dropped 0 bases and J dropped 8 bases, with 8 bases sitting between them. Germline V gene sequence: CDR1 SGHRS, CDR2 YFSETQ. CDR3 nucleotide sequence: TGCGCCAGCAGCTTGGGACAGCGGGAAAAACTGTTTTTT. It encodes CASSLGQREKLFF.

V is TRBV27 and J is TRBJ1-1; D is perhaps TRBD1 (6 bases). V was shortened by 5 bases and J by 2 bases, with 12 bases between the two germline ends. CDR3 length: 14 amino acids. The V gene's germline CDR1 is MNHEY and CDR2 SMNVEV (reference sequence). CDR3 sequence reads: CASSPHRENTEAFF. The CDR3 DNA reads TGTGCCAGCAGTCCCCACAGGGAAAACACTGAAGCTTTCTTT.